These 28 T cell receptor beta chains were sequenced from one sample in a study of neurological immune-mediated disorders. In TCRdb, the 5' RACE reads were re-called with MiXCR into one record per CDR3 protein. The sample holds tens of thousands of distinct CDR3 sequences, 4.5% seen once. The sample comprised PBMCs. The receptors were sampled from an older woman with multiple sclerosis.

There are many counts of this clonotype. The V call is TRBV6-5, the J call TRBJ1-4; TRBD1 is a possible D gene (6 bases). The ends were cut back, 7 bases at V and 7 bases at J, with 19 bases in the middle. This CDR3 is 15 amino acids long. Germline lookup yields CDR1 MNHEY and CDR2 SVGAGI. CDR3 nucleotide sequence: TGTGCCAGCACCTCAAACAGGGTGGAGGGTGAAAAACTGTTTTTT. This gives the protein CASTSNRVEGEKLFF.

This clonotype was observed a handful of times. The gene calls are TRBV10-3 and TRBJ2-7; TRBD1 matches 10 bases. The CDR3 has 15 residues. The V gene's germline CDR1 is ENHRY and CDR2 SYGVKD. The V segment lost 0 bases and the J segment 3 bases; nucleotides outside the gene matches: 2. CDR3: CAISESGQGFYEQYF. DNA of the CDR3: TGTGCCATCAGTGAGTCGGGACAGGGGTTCTACGAGCAGTACTTC.

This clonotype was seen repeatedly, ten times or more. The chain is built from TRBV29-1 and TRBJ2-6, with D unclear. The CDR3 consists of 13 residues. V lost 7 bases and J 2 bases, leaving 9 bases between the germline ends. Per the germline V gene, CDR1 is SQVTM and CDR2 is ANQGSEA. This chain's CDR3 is CSAEITGANVLTF. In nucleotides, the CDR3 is TGCAGCGCCGAGATCACTGGGGCCAACGTCCTGACTTTC.

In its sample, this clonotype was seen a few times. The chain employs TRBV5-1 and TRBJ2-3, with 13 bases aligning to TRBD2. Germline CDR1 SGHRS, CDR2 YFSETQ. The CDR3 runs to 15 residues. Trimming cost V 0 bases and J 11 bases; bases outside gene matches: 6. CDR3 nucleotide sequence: TGCGCCAGCAGCTTGGGGACTAGCGGGGGAAGTGTGCAGTATTTT. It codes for CASSLGTSGGSVQYF.

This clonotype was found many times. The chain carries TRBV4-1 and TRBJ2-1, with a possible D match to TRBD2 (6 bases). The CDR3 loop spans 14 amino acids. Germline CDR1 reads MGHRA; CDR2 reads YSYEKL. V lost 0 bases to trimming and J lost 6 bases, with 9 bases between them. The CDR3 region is CASSQDRTINEQFF. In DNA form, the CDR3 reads TGCGCCAGCAGCCAAGATCGGACTATCAATGAGCAGTTCTTC.

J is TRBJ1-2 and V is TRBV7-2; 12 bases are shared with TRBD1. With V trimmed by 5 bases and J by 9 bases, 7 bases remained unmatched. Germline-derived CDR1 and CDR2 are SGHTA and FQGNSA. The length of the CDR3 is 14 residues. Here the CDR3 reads CASSQGQGAFSYTF. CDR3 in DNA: TGTGCCAGCAGCCAGGGACAGGGGGCCTTTAGCTACACCTTC.

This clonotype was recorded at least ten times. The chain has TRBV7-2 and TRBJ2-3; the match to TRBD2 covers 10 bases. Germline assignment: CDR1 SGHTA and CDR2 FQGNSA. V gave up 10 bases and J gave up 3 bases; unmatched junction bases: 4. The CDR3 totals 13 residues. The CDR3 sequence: CATGLADTDTQYF. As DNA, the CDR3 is TGTGCCACCGGACTAGCGGATACAGATACGCAGTATTTT. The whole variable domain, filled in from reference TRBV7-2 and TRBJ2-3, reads GAGVSQSPSNKVTEKGKDVELRCDPISGHTALYWYRQSLGQGLEFLIYFQGNSAPDKSGLPSDRFSAERTGGSVSTLTIQRTQQEDSAVYLCATGLADTDTQYFGPGTRLTVL.

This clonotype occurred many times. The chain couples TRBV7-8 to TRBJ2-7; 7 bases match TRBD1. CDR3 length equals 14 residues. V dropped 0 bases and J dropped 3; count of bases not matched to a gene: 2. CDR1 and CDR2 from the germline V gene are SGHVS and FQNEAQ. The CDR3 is CASSLAQGVYEQYF. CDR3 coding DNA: TGTGCCAGCAGCTTAGCGCAGGGGGTCTACGAGCAGTACTTC.

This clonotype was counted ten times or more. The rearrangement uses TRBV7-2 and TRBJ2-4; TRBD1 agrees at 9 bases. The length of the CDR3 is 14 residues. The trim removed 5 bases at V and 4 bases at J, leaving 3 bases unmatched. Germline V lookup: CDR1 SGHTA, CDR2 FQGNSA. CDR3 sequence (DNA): TGTGCCAGCAGCACGGGACAGGGAAAAAACATTCAGTACTTC. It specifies CASSTGQGKNIQYF.

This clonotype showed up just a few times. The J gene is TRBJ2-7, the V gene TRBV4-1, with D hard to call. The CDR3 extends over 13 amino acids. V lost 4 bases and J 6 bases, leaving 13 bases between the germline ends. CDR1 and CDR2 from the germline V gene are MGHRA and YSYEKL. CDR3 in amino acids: CASSLRSGREQYF. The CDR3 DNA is TGCGCCAGCAGCCTTCGGTCTGGGCGCGAGCAGTACTTC.

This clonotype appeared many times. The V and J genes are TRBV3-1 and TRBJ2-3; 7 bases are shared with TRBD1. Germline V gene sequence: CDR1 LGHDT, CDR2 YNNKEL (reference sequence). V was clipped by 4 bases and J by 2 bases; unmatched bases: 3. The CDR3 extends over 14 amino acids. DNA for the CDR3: TGTGCCAGCAGCCCGGGACAGCTCACAGATACGCAGTATTTT. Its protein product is CASSPGQLTDTQYF.

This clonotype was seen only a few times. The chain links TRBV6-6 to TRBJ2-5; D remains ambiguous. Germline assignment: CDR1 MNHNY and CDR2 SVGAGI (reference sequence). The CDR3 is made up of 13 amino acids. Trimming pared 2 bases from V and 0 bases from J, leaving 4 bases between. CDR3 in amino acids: CASSYDYQETQYF. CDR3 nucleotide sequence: TGTGCCAGCAGTTACGACTACCAAGAGACCCAGTACTTC.

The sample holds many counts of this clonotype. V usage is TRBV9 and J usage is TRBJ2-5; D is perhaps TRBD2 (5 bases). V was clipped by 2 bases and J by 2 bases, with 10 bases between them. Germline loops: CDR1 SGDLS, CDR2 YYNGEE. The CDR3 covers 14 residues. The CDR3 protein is CASSVQGGQETQYF. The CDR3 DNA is TGTGCCAGCAGCGTTCAAGGCGGGCAAGAGACCCAGTACTTC.

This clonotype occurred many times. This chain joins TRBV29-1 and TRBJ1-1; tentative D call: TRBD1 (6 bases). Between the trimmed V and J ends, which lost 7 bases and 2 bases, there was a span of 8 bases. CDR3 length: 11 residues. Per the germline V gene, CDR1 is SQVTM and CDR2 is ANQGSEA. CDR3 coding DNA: TGCAGCGCGGACAGTAACACTGAAGCTTTCTTT. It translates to CSADSNTEAFF.

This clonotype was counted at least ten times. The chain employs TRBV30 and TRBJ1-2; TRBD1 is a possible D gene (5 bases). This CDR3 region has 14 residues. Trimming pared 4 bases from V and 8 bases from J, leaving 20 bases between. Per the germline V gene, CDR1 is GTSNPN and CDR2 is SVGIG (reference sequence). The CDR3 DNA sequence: TGTGCCTGGAACCGTGACAGTGGGGTAGACGGCTACACCTTC. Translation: CAWNRDSGVDGYTF.

The CDR3 coding sequence is TGTGCCATCGGGACAGCCATTGAGCAGTTCTTC. This sequence encodes CAIGTAIEQFF. J is TRBJ2-1 and V is TRBV10-3, with 7 bases matching TRBD1. The CDR3 is 11 amino acids. The germline V gene has CDR1 ENHRY and CDR2 SYGVKD. J gave up 9 bases and V 8 bases, and 4 bases lay outside the gene matches.

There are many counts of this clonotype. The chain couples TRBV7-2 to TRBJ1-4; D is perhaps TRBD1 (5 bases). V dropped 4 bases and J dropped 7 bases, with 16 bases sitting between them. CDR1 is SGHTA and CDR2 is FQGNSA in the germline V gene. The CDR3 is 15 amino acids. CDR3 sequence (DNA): TGTGCCAGCAGCTCCGGTGGGGGGAGAGGTGAAAAACTGTTTTTT. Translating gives CASSSGGGRGEKLFF.

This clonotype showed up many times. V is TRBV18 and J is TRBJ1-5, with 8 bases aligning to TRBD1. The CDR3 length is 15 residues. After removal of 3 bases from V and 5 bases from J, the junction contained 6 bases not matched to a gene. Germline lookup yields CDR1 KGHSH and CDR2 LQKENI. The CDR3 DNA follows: TGTGCCAGCTCACCGGTGACAGGGGAGGATCAGCCCCAGCATTTT. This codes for CASSPVTGEDQPQHF.

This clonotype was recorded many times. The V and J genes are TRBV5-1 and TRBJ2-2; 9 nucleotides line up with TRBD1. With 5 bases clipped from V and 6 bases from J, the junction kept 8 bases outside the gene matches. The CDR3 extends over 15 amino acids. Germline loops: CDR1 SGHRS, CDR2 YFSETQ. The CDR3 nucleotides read TGCGCCAGCAGTCCGACAGGGGGGACCGCCGGGGAGCTGTTTTTT. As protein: CASSPTGGTAGELFF.

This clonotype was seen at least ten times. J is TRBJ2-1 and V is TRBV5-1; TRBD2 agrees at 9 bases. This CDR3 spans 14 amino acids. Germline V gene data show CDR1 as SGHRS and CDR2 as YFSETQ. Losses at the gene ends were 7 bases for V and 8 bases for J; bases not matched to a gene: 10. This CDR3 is CASFPGLAVDEQFF. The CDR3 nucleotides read TGCGCCAGCTTTCCGGGACTAGCTGTCGATGAGCAGTTCTTC.

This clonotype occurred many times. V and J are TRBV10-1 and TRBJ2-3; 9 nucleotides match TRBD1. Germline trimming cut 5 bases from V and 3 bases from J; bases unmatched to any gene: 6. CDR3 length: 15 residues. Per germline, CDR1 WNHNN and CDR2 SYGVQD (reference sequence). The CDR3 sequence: CASSNRGLGTDTQYF. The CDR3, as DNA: TGCGCCAGCAGTAACAGGGGGCTAGGGACAGATACGCAGTATTTT.

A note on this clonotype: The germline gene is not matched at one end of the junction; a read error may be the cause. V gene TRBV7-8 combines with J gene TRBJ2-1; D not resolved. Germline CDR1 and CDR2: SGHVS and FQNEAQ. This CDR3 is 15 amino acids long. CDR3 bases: TGTGTCAGCAGCTTAGGGCTAGTTACCTACAATGAGCAGTTCTTC. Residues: CVSSLGLVTYNEQFF.

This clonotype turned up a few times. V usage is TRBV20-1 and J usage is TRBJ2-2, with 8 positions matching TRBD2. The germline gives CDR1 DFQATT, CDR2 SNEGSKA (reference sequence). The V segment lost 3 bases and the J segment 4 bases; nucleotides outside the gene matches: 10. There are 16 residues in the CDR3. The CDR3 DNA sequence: TGCAGTGCTAGCTCCCTCTCCAGCGGGGGCACCGGGGAGCTGTTTTTT. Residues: CSASSLSSGGTGELFF.

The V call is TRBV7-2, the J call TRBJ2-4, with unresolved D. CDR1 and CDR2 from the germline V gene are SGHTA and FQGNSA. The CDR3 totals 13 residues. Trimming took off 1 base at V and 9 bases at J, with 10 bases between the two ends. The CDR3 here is CASSLERVSIQYF. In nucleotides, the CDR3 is TGTGCCAGCAGCTTAGAACGGGTTAGCATTCAGTACTTC.

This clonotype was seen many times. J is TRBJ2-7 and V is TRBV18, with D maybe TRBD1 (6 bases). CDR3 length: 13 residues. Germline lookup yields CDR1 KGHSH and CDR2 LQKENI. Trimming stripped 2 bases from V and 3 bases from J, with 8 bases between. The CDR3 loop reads CASSPRTDYEQYF. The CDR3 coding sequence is TGTGCCAGCTCACCAAGGACAGACTACGAGCAGTACTTC.

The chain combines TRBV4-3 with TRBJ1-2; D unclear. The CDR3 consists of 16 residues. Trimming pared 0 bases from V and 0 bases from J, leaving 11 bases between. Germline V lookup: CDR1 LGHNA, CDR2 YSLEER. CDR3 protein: CASSQDQTAANYGYTF. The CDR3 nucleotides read TGCGCCAGCAGCCAAGATCAGACGGCCGCTAACTATGGCTACACCTTC.

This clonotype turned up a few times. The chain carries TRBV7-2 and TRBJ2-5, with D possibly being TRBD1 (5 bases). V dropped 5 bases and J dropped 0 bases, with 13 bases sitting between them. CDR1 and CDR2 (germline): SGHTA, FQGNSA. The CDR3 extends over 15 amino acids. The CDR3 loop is CASSPQTEYQETQYF. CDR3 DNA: TGTGCCAGCAGCCCCCAGACAGAGTACCAAGAGACCCAGTACTTC. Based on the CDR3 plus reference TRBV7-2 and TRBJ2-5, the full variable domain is GAGVSQSPSNKVTEKGKDVELRCDPISGHTALYWYRQSLGQGLEFLIYFQGNSAPDKSGLPSDRFSAERTGGSVSTLTIQRTQQEDSAVYLCASSPQTEYQETQYFGPGTRLLVL.

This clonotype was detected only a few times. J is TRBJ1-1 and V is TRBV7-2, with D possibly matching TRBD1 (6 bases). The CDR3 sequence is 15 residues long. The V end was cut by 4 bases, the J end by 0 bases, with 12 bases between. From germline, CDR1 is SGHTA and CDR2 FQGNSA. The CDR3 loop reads CASSSSGQMNTEAFF. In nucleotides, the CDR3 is TGTGCCAGCAGCTCTTCAGGACAGATGAACACTGAAGCTTTCTTT.